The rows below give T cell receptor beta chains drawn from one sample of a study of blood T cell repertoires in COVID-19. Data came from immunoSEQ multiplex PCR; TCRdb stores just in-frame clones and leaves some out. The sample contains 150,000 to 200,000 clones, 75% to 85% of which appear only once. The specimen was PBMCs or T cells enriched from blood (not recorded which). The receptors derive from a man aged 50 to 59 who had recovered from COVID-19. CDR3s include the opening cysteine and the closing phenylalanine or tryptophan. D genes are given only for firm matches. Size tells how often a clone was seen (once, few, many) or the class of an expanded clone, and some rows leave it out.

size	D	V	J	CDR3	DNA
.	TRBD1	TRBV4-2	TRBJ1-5	CASSQEVPGQGYQPQHF	TGTGCCAGCAGCCAAGAAGTCCCCGGACAGGGCTATCAGCCCCAGCATTTT
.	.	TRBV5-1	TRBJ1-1	CASSSDLGTTNTEAFF	TGCGCCAGCAGCTCAGACCTCGGGACTACCAACACTGAAGCTTTCTTT
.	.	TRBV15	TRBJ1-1	CATSRRLNTEAFF	TGTGCCACCAGCCGCAGGCTGAACACTGAAGCTTTCTTT
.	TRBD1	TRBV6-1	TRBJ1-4	CASSETGGEKLFF	TGTGCCAGCAGTGAAACAGGGGGCGAAAAACTGTTTTTT
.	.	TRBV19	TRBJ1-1	CASSPTGFTEAFF	TGTGCCAGTAGTCCCACAGGGTTTACTGAAGCTTTCTTT
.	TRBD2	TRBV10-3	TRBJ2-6	CAISGVDSGANVLTF	TGTGCCATTAGCGGGGTCGACTCTGGGGCCAACGTCCTGACTTTC
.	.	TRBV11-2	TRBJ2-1	CASSLTPGSVDNEQFF	TGTGCCAGCAGCTTAACTCCGGGGTCAGTCGACAATGAGCAGTTCTTC
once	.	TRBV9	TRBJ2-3	CASSAGGGIRTDTQYF	TGTGCCAGCAGCGCTGGGGGGGGCATAAGGACAGATACGCAGTATTTT
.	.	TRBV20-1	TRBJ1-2	CSAQTGGGYTF	TGCAGTGCTCAGACCGGGGGTGGCTACACCTTC
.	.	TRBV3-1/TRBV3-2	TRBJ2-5	CASSQVLTMETQYF	TGTGCCAGCAGCCAAGTTCTTACAATGGAGACCCAGTACTTC
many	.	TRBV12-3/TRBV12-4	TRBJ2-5	CASSPGLLETQYF	TGTGCCAGCAGCCCAGGTCTACTGGAGACCCAGTACTTC
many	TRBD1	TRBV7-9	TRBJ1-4	CASSFDRGEKLFF	TGTGCCAGCAGCTTCGACAGGGGTGAAAAACTGTTTTTT
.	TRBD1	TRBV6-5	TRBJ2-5	CASTPPGGMETQYF	TGTGCCAGCACCCCGCCAGGGGGTATGGAGACCCAGTACTTC
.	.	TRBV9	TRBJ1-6	CASSVGSDSYNSPLHF	TGTGCCAGCAGCGTAGGGTCAGATTCTTATAATTCACCCCTCCACTTT
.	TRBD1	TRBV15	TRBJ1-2	CATSSHKGSQGAGGYTF	TGTGCCACCAGCAGTCATAAGGGATCCCAGGGGGCGGGAGGCTACACCTTC
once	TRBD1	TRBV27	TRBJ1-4	CASSLSIGTGSGKLFF	TGTGCCAGCAGTTTATCTATCGGGACAGGGTCGGGAAAACTGTTTTTT
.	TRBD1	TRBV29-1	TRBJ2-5	CSGAGGQETQYF	TGCAGCGGAGCAGGGGGCCAAGAGACCCAGTACTTC
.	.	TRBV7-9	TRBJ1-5	CASSSPGLHNQPQHF	TGTGCCAGCAGCTCCCCGGGACTCCACAATCAGCCCCAGCATTTT
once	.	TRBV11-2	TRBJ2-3	CASSLGGGTDTQYF	TGTGCCAGCAGCCTCGGGGGTGGCACAGATACGCAGTATTTT
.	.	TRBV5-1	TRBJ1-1	CASSLGRQENTEAFF	TGCGCCAGCAGCTTGGGGAGACAGGAAAACACTGAAGCTTTCTTT
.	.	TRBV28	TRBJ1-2	CASSLDAEQDYGYTF	TGTGCCAGCAGTTTAGACGCAGAGCAGGACTATGGCTACACCTTC
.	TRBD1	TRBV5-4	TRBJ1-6	CASSLSGTGVNSPLHF	TGTGCCAGCAGCTTGTCAGGGACAGGCGTCAATTCACCCCTCCACTTT
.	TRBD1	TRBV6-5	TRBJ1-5	CASRSGTGYNQPQHF	TGTGCCAGCAGGTCCGGGACAGGATACAATCAGCCCCAGCATTTT
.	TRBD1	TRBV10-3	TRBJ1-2	CAISRPDRTNYGYTF	TGTGCCATCAGCAGACCGGACAGGACTAACTATGGCTACACCTTC
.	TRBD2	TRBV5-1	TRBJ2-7	CASRPTSGGDKQYF	TGCGCCAGCCGACCGACTAGCGGGGGGGACAAGCAGTACTTC
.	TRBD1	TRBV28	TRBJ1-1	CASSLSLGRGLTEAFF	TGTGCCAGCAGTTTATCGTTGGGCAGGGGGCTCACTGAAGCTTTCTTT
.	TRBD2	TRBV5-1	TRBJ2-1	CASSLARTSAGPYNEQFF	TGCGCCAGCAGCTTGGCCAGGACCTCAGCGGGGCCTTACAATGAGCAGTTCTTC
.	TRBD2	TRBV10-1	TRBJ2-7	CASSTSGGPIEQYF	TGCGCCAGCAGTACTAGCGGGGGGCCTATCGAGCAGTACTTC
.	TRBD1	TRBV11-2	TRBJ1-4	CASSPDRATNEKLFF	TGTGCCAGCAGCCCGGACAGGGCAACTAATGAAAAACTGTTTTTT
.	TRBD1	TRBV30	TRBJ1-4	CALGQGNEKLFF	TGTGCCTTGGGACAGGGAAACGAAAAACTGTTTTTT
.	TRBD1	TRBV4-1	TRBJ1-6	CASSQSSQGWNSPLHF	TGCGCCAGCAGCCAATCATCACAGGGGTGGAATTCACCCCTCCACTTT
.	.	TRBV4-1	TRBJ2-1	CASSPGVGRDNEQFF	TGCGCCAGCAGCCCTGGTGTGGGGCGCGACAATGAGCAGTTCTTC
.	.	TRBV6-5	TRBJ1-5	CASTGGGQPQHF	TGTGCCAGCACTGGTGGAGGCCAGCCCCAGCATTTT
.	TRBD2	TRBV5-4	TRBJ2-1	CASSLASGGSYNEQFF	TGTGCCAGCAGCTTGGCCAGCGGGGGATCCTACAATGAGCAGTTCTTC
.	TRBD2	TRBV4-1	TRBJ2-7	CASSQTGTSTEQYF	TGCGCCAGCAGCCAAACCGGGACTAGTACCGAGCAGTACTTC
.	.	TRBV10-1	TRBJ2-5	CASSESRGGRRETQYF	TGCGCCAGCAGTGAGTCCCGGGGTGGACGAAGAGAGACCCAGTACTTC
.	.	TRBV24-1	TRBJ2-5	CATSAGYQETQYF	TGTGCCACCAGTGCGGGGTACCAAGAGACCCAGTACTTC
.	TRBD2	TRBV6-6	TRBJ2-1	CASSRPTSGVWNEQFF	TGTGCCAGCAGTCGCCCAACTAGCGGGGTATGGAATGAGCAGTTCTTC
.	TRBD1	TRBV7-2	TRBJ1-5	CASSPYRGSNQPQHF	TGTGCCAGCAGCCCCTACAGGGGCAGCAATCAGCCCCAGCATTTT
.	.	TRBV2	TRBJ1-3	CASSVGGSGNTIYF	TGTGCCAGCAGTGTTGGAGGTTCTGGAAACACCATATATTTT
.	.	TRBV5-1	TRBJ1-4	CASSLEGGTNEKLFF	TGCGCCAGCAGCTTGGAAGGGGGAACTAATGAAAAACTGTTTTTT
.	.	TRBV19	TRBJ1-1	CASTSTRISKEAFF	TGTGCCAGTACCTCAACCAGAATCAGTAAAGAAGCTTTCTTT
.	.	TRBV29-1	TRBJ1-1	CSVVGQLNTEAFF	TGCAGCGTTGTTGGACAGCTGAACACTGAAGCTTTCTTT
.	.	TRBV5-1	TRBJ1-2	CASSLESGGYTF	TGCGCCAGCAGCTTGGAAAGCGGAGGCTACACCTTC
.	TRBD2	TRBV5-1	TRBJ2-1	CASTTGGGPYNEQFF	TGCGCCAGCACCACTGGGGGGGGTCCCTACAATGAGCAGTTCTTC
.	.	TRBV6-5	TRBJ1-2	CASSRQENYGYTF	TGTGCCAGCAGCAGACAGGAGAACTATGGCTACACCTTC
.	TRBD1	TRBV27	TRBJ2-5	CASSLSDRGLGETQYF	TGTGCCAGCAGTTTATCCGACAGGGGGCTGGGAGAGACCCAGTACTTC
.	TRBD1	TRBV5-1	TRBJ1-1	CASSLDRGSDTEAFF	TGCGCCAGCAGCTTGGACAGGGGTAGTGACACTGAAGCTTTCTTT
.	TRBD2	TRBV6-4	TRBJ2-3	CASSDSGGASDTQYF	TGTGCCAGCAGTGATAGCGGGGGGGCCTCAGATACGCAGTATTTT
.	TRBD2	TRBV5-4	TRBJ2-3	CASSLTSGDTQYF	TGTGCCAGCAGCTTGACTAGCGGAGATACGCAGTATTTT
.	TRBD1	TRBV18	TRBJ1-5	CASSPGQSNQPQHF	TGTGCCAGCTCACCGGGACAGAGCAATCAGCCCCAGCATTTT
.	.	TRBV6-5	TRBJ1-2	CASYGTTPRNYGYTF	TGTGCCAGCTATGGGACAACCCCTCGGAACTATGGCTACACCTTC
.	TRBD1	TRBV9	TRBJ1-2	CASSVGQGNYGYTF	TGTGCCAGCAGCGTAGGACAGGGAAACTATGGCTACACCTTC
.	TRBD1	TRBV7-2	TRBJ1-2	CASSLDGQGGYGYTF	TGTGCCAGCAGCTTAGATGGACAGGGAGGGTATGGCTACACCTTC
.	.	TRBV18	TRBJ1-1	CASSRRQPEAFF	TGTGCCAGCTCACGAAGACAGCCTGAAGCTTTCTTT
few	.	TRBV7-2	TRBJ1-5	CASSLNGGPNQPQHF	TGTGCCAGCAGCTTGAACGGGGGGCCGAATCAGCCCCAGCATTTT
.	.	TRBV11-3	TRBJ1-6	CASSVDRYSPLHF	TGTGCCAGCAGCGTAGACCGGTATTCACCCCTCCACTTT
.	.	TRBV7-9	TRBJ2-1	CASSLAGTYNEQFF	TGTGCCAGCAGCTTAGCGGGCACCTACAATGAGCAGTTCTTC
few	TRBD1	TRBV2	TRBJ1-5	CASSQDRNQPQHF	TGTGCCAGCAGCCAGGACAGGAATCAGCCCCAGCATTTT
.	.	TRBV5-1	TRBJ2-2	CASSLGPNTGELFF	TGCGCCAGCAGCTTGGGGCCGAACACCGGGGAGCTGTTTTTT